A single sample is the source of the 29 T cell receptor beta chains below, sequenced in a study of Ad26.COV2.S vaccination and SARS-CoV-2 variants. Treatment described: over 15 received Ad26.COV2.S at low or high dose, single or two shots; several received placebo; per-sample allocation not given. Day 63 following the first vaccine or placebo injection was when the samples were taken. Produced via immunoSEQ multiplex PCR; TCRdb's table is partial and in-frame only. The sample holds about 320,000 clones; roughly 84% are singletons and the top ten take roughly 1.9%. The sequenced sample was peripheral blood, obtained in a trial of Ad26.COV2.S vaccine versus placebo. Every receptor here comes from a person between 18 and 59 years old who received the Ad26.COV2.S COVID-19 vaccine or a placebo.

The sample holds a few counts of this clone. CDR3 loop: CASSGSQQKNTEAFF. The CDR3 DNA follows: TGTGCCAGCAGTGGGAGCCAGCAGAAGAACACTGAAGCTTTCTTT. V is TRBV6-2 or TRBV6-3 and J is TRBJ1-1, with no clear D. This CDR3 has 15 residues. V lost 5 bases, J lost 1 base, and 14 bases lay in between. Germline CDR1 is MNHEY and CDR2 is SVGEGT.

The V call is TRBV11-3, the J call TRBJ2-7; maybe TRBD1 (5 bases). Germline-derived CDR1 and CDR2 are SGHNT and YENEEA. Between the trimmed V and J ends, which lost 1 base and 3 bases, there was a span of 13 bases. CDR3 length equals 15 residues. The CDR3 reads CASSLGSKGIYEQYF. CDR3 in DNA: TGTGCCAGCAGCTTAGGGTCAAAGGGGATCTACGAGCAGTACTTC. Looking up the rest from reference TRBV11-3 and TRBJ2-7 gives the full variable domain: EAGVVQSPRYKIIEKKQPVAFWCNPISGHNTLYWYLQNLGQGPELLIRYENEEAVDDSQLPKDRFSAERLKGVDSTLKIQPAELGDSAVYLCASSLGSKGIYEQYFGPGTRLTVT.

The V call is TRBV4-1, the J call TRBJ2-1, with TRBD2 identical over 7 bases. The ends lost 4 bases at V and 0 bases at J; junction bases unmatched: 3. The CDR3 sequence is 15 residues long. Germline CDR1 is MGHRA and CDR2 is YSYEKL. Written as DNA, the CDR3 is TGCGCCAGCAGCCCTAGCGGTAGCTCCTACAATGAGCAGTTCTTC. It is translated as CASSPSGSSYNEQFF.

V is TRBV6-6 and J is TRBJ2-7, with 12 bases aligning to TRBD1. Unmatched junction bases numbered 7, after V lost 0 bases and J lost 7 bases. The CDR3 runs 16 residues. Germline V CDR1 and CDR2: MNHNY, SVGAGI (reference sequence). CDR3 in DNA: TGTGCCAGCAGTTACTCGAGGGGACAGGGGGCGAGGGAGCAGTACTTC. Amino acid sequence: CASSYSRGQGAREQYF.

The V gene is TRBV5-6, the J gene TRBJ1-5; D is unclear. The germline V gene encodes CDR1 SGHDT and CDR2 YYEEEE. The CDR3 loop spans 14 amino acids. V was clipped by 2 bases and J by 6 bases, with 12 bases between them. CDR3: CASSFGRLGQPQHF. The CDR3 DNA reads as TGTGCCAGCAGCTTTGGAAGGCTAGGTCAGCCCCAGCATTTT. The full variable domain, rest sourced from reference TRBV5-6 and TRBJ1-5, is DAGVTQSPTHLIKTRGQQVTLRCSPKSGHDTVSWYQQALGQGPQFIFQYYEEEERQRGNFPDRFSGHQFPNYSSELNVNALLLGDSALYLCASSFGRLGQPQHFGDGTRLSIL.

V usage is TRBV7-8 and J usage is TRBJ2-1; D is ambiguous. Germline assignment: CDR1 SGHVS and CDR2 FQNEAQ. This CDR3 has 16 residues. The V gene lost 5 bases and the J gene lost 9 bases, with 23 bases spanning the gap. The DNA for the CDR3 is TGTGCCAGCAGCCTGGAAGGCGCTTGGACCTTCGGTGAGCAGTTCTTC. Translating gives CASSLEGAWTFGEQFF.

Concerning this clone: The same CDR3 also results from other DNA sequences found in this sample. V is TRBV5-1 and J is TRBJ1-1; 7 nucleotides align to TRBD1. This CDR3 spans 13 amino acids. Germline V lookup: CDR1 SGHRS, CDR2 YFSETQ. Unmatched junction bases numbered 2, after V lost 1 base and J lost 5 bases. The CDR3 DNA reads TGCGCCAGCAGCTTGCAGGGGGATACTGAAGCTTTCTTT. It encodes CASSLQGDTEAFF.

V gene TRBV6-5 combines with J gene TRBJ1-1; D call uncertain. This CDR3 region has 15 residues. V was clipped by 4 bases and J by 0 bases, with 12 bases between them. CDR1 is MNHEY, CDR2 SVGAGI, per germline. The CDR3 bases are TGTGCCAGCAGTTTTTCGGGTGTTATGAACACTGAAGCTTTCTTT. It is translated as CASSFSGVMNTEAFF.

The genes are TRBV9 and TRBJ1-6; D ambiguous. The V gene's germline CDR1 is SGDLS and CDR2 YYNGEE. The germline V and J ends were trimmed by 2 bases and 4 bases, with 7 bases remaining between them. The CDR3 length is 14 residues. This CDR3 is CASSVAGYNSPLHF. CDR3 nucleotides: TGTGCCAGCAGCGTGGCAGGTTATAATTCACCCCTCCACTTT.

This clone has only one observation. V usage is TRBV25-1 and J usage is TRBJ2-7, with a weak D call TRBD1 (5 bases). Trimming took off 3 bases at V and 2 bases at J, with 11 bases between the two ends. The V gene's germline CDR1 is MGHDK and CDR2 SYGVNS. The CDR3 sequence is 14 residues long. This CDR3 reads CASSDRALTYEQYF. For the CDR3, the DNA is TGTGCCAGCAGTGACAGGGCTCTCACCTACGAGCAGTACTTC.

This chain joins TRBV21-1 and TRBJ2-5; the table's D gene call, TRBD2, was not cross checked with the DNA. TRBV21-1 is reported as a pseudogene. The CDR3 totals 15 residues. CDR3 in DNA: TGTGCCAGCAGCCCACTAGCGGGGGGGCAAGAGACCCAGTACTTC. Protein: CASSPLAGGQETQYF.

The chain links TRBV3-1 (or the pseudogene TRBV3-2) to TRBJ2-2, with D hard to call. The V gene lost 2 bases and the J gene lost 2 bases, with 6 bases spanning the gap. The CDR3 has 14 residues. Germline V lookup: CDR1 LGHDT, CDR2 YNNKEL (reference sequence). CDR3 sequence: CASSQNKNTGELFF. The CDR3 DNA reads as TGTGCCAGCAGCCAAAATAAAAACACCGGGGAGCTGTTTTTT.

Worth noting for this clone: The sample has other DNA sequences that encode this CDR3 too. J is TRBJ1-1 and V is TRBV5-1; a weak D match, TRBD1 (6 bases). Germline CDR1 is SGHRS and CDR2 is YFSETQ. The V gene lost 1 base and the J gene lost 0 bases, with 7 bases spanning the gap. The CDR3 length is 14 residues. This CDR3 reads CASSLTGMNTEAFF. Here the CDR3 DNA reads TGCGCCAGCAGCTTGACAGGGATGAACACTGAAGCTTTCTTT. Complete variable domain (other parts from reference TRBV5-1 and TRBJ1-1): KAGVTQTPRYLIKTRGQQVTLSCSPISGHRSVSWYQQTPGQGLQFLFEYFSETQRNKGNFPGRFSGRQFSNSRSEMNVSTLELGDSALYLCASSLTGMNTEAFFGQGTRLTVV.

The J gene is TRBJ2-2, the V gene TRBV27; 7 bases are shared with TRBD1. The CDR3 is made up of 15 amino acids. CDR1 is MNHEY, CDR2 SMNVEV, per germline (reference sequence). V dropped 3 bases and J dropped 2; count of bases not matched to a gene: 3. CDR3 sequence: CASSFWDRNTGELFF. The DNA for the CDR3 is TGTGCCAGCAGTTTTTGGGACAGAAACACCGGGGAGCTGTTTTTT.

J is TRBJ1-2 and V is TRBV20-1; D remains ambiguous. Germline values: CDR1 DFQATT, CDR2 SNEGSKA (reference sequence). The CDR3 covers 11 residues. Between the trimmed V and J ends, which lost 5 bases and 8 bases, there was a span of 12 bases. CDR3 protein: CSAGGGLGYTF. For the CDR3, the DNA is TGCAGTGCTGGAGGAGGCCTGGGCTACACCTTC.

This rearrangement joins TRBV11-3 to TRBJ1-6; 7 positions agree with TRBD1. V gave up 7 bases and J gave up 10 bases; unmatched junction bases: 28. Per the germline V gene, CDR1 is SGHNT and CDR2 is YENEEA. The CDR3 contains 20 residues. CDR3 loop: CASNPAAAAGTEVSSSPLHF. The CDR3 coding sequence is TGTGCCAGCAACCCAGCCGCGGCGGCCGGGACAGAGGTGTCCTCCTCACCCCTCCACTTT. Together with reference TRBV11-3 and TRBJ1-6, the CDR3 gives the full variable domain: EAGVVQSPRYKIIEKKQPVAFWCNPISGHNTLYWYLQNLGQGPELLIRYENEEAVDDSQLPKDRFSAERLKGVDSTLKIQPAELGDSAVYLCASNPAAAAGTEVSSSPLHFGNGTRLTVT.

The V call is TRBV10-3, the J call TRBJ1-1; D remains unclear. Between the trimmed V and J ends, which lost 0 bases and 4 bases, there was a span of 12 bases. This CDR3 has 15 amino acids. CDR1 and CDR2 from the germline V gene are ENHRY and SYGVKD. The CDR3 loop reads CAISESSGSGTEAFF. The CDR3 bases are TGTGCCATCAGTGAGTCTTCGGGGTCGGGCACTGAAGCTTTCTTT.

Details on this clone: Other DNA sequences in this sample translate to the same CDR3. The chain carries TRBV6-5 and TRBJ1-2; TRBD1 matches at 7 bases. V was clipped by 2 bases and J by 4 bases; unmatched bases: 1. Germline CDR1 MNHEY, CDR2 SVGAGI. CDR3 length: 13 residues. The CDR3: CASSYRTGYGYTF. CDR3 DNA sequence: TGTGCCAGCAGTTACCGGACAGGCTATGGCTACACCTTC.

This sequence joins TRBV5-4 and TRBJ1-5; D gene uncertain. Germline-derived CDR1 and CDR2 are SGHNT and YYREEE (reference sequence). The V end lost 2 bases, the J end lost 7 bases, and 13 bases lay between the germline ends. The CDR3 consists of 14 residues. The CDR3 sequence: CASSFYPEEQPQHF. CDR3 sequence (DNA): TGTGCCAGCAGCTTTTACCCAGAAGAGCAGCCCCAGCATTTT.

The chain recombines TRBV9 with TRBJ2-7, with a possible D match to TRBD2 (5 bases). V was trimmed by 1 base and J by 3 bases, leaving 8 bases between them. This CDR3 region has 13 residues. CDR1 and CDR2 from the germline V gene are SGDLS and YYNGEE. CDR3 bases: TGTGCCAGCAGCGTATCGAGCGGCTACGAGCAGTACTTC. Translation gives CASSVSSGYEQYF. Filled out from reference TRBV9 and TRBJ2-7, the complete variable domain reads DSGVTQTPKHLITATGQRVTLRCSPRSGDLSVYWYQQSLDQGLQFLIQYYNGEERAKGNILERFSAQQFPDLHSELNLSSLELGDSALYFCASSVSSGYEQYFGPGTRLTVT.

The chain carries TRBV7-6 and TRBJ2-2; 11 positions agree with TRBD2. Germline V CDR1 and CDR2: SGHVS, FNYEAQ. V was pared by 1 base and J by 5 bases, with 0 bases of the junction left unmatched. The CDR3 consists of 15 residues. CDR3 amino acids: CASSLGLAGTGELFF. The CDR3 DNA is TGTGCCAGCAGCTTAGGACTAGCGGGGACCGGGGAGCTGTTTTTT.

J is TRBJ1-3 and V is TRBV19; D is unresolved. The CDR3 covers 12 residues. Germline CDR1 is LNHDA and CDR2 is SQIVND (reference sequence). V lost 0 bases and J lost 9, with 6 bases in between. CDR3 in DNA: TGTGCCAGTAGTATAGAGAGAGGCACCATATATTTT. Protein product: CASSIERGTIYF.

The V gene is TRBV7-9, the J gene TRBJ2-7; 9 positions match TRBD1. The CDR3 is 14 amino acids. The J segment lost 5 bases and the V segment lost 3 bases, leaving 5 bases of the junction unmatched. CDR1 is SEHNR, CDR2 FQNEAQ, per germline (reference sequence). The CDR3 DNA is TGTGCCAGCAGCTTGACAGGGGGTCCGGACGAGCAGTACTTC. Translating gives CASSLTGGPDEQYF.

This sequence joins TRBV7-2 and TRBJ2-7; D is possibly TRBD2 (5 bases). Germline V gene lookup returns CDR1 SGHTA and CDR2 FQGNSA. The CDR3 is 16 residues long. V dropped 1 base and J dropped 0 bases, with 13 bases sitting between them. CDR3: CASSLVGRGGSYEQYF. Written as DNA, the CDR3 is TGTGCCAGCAGCTTAGTTGGGCGTGGAGGCTCCTACGAGCAGTACTTC. Full variable domain (outside the CDR3, taken from reference TRBV7-2 and TRBJ2-7): GAGVSQSPSNKVTEKGKDVELRCDPISGHTALYWYRQSLGQGLEFLIYFQGNSAPDKSGLPSDRFSAERTGGSVSTLTIQRTQQEDSAVYLCASSLVGRGGSYEQYFGPGTRLTVT.

The J gene is TRBJ2-7, the V gene TRBV7-2; D not resolved. V was clipped by 1 base and J by 2 bases, with 9 bases between them. This CDR3 comprises 14 residues. Germline CDR1 and CDR2: SGHTA and FQGNSA. CDR3 protein: CASSLETRTYEQYF. CDR3 bases: TGTGCCAGCAGCTTAGAGACACGCACCTACGAGCAGTACTTC.

A few counts support this clone. V gene TRBV5-1 combines with J gene TRBJ1-1; D perhaps matches TRBD1 (5 bases). Trimming shortened V by 4 bases and J by 1 base, and 11 bases separated the two germline ends. This CDR3 has 14 residues. Germline CDR1 reads SGHRS; CDR2 reads YFSETQ. The CDR3 DNA reads as TGCGCCAGCAGCCAGGAGGGACGGAACACTGAAGCTTTCTTT. Amino acid sequence: CASSQEGRNTEAFF.

This chain joins TRBV27 and TRBJ2-7; the D gene is possibly TRBD2 (6 bases). V was clipped by 1 base and J by 6 bases, with 16 bases between them. Per the germline V gene, CDR1 is MNHEY and CDR2 is SMNVEV (reference sequence). The CDR3 extends over 15 amino acids. The CDR3 sequence: CASSLYGGRICEQYF. CDR3 bases: TGTGCCAGCAGTTTATACGGGGGACGAATCTGCGAGCAGTACTTC.

V is TRBV5-1 and J is TRBJ2-2; no definite D call. Trimming removed 0 bases from V and 2 bases from J, with 5 bases in between. The CDR3 sequence is 14 residues long. Per the germline V gene, CDR1 is SGHRS and CDR2 is YFSETQ. The CDR3 DNA is TGCGCCAGCAGCTTGGACGGTAACACCGGGGAGCTGTTTTTT. Protein sequence: CASSLDGNTGELFF.

This clone came up a few times. The V gene is TRBV21-1, the J gene TRBJ1-6. TRBV21-1 is given as a pseudogene. This CDR3 is 16 amino acids long. The CDR3 DNA reads as TGTGCCAGCAGCAATACCGACCTTCCCTATAATTCACCCCTCCACTTT. Its protein is CASSNTDLPYNSPLHF.